The following is a TCR beta chain sequence with its context. The assay was immunoSEQ multiplex PCR, and TCRdb's table has in-frame clones only and misses some. This sample yields about 200,000 clones, of which 79% are seen a single time; about an eighth belongs to the top ten. This entry comes from a study of cytotoxic CD8 clonotypes in ibrutinib-treated CLL. CDR1 and CDR2 from the germline V gene are MNHEY and SVGAGI. The V segment lost 0 bases and the J segment 4 bases; nucleotides outside the gene matches: 8. The CDR3 covers 16 residues. The material sequenced was PBMCs, taken after 12 months of ibrutinib treatment. The TCR was taken from a human donor with chronic lymphocytic leukemia. The chain recombines TRBV6-5 with TRBJ2-7, with TRBD1 matching over 8 bases. The CDR3 nucleotides are TGTGCCAGCAGTTACTCGTTACAGGGGGACATTTACGAGCAGTACTTC. Its translation is CASSYSLQGDIYEQYF.